The 29 T cell receptor beta chains below all came from one sample that was sequenced in a study of T cell repertoires in cytomegalovirus infection. Using its own MiXCR run on the reads, TCRdb lists one record per CDR3 protein. The sample includes 350,000 to 500,000 distinct CDR3 sequences, roughly 30% of them seen just once. The sample comprised PBMCs. The receptor set was obtained from a human donor in good health (CMV status not recorded). Some clones in this sample may be carry-over from other donors' samples.

The chain is built from TRBV7-9 and TRBJ2-1, with a tentative D call TRBD1 (5 bases). This CDR3 has 15 residues. Trimming removed 5 bases at V and 6 bases at J, with 17 bases between. Germline CDR1 SEHNR, CDR2 FQNEAQ (reference sequence). CDR3 loop: CASSPPDTGRNEQFF. The CDR3 DNA reads as TGTGCCAGCAGCCCCCCGGACACGGGCCGCAATGAGCAGTTCTTC.

CDR3 in DNA: TGTGCCAGCAGTGACGGCTTACCATACTACGAGCAGTACTTC. It codes for CASSDGLPYYEQYF. This rearrangement joins TRBV27 to TRBJ2-7; D gene unclear. The ends were cut back, 5 bases at V and 3 bases at J, with 14 bases in the middle. Germline-derived CDR1 and CDR2 are MNHEY and SMNVEV (reference sequence). The CDR3 has 14 residues.

The table lists this clonotype with many counts. The chain employs TRBV19 and TRBJ2-5; D gene unclear. The germline V and J ends were trimmed by 6 bases and 0 bases, with 11 bases remaining between them. Germline V gene data show CDR1 as LNHDA and CDR2 as SQIVND (reference sequence). The CDR3 loop spans 14 amino acids. The CDR3 nucleotides read TGTGCCAGTAGCGGTCGACTGTACCAAGAGACCCAGTACTTC. Translation: CASSGRLYQETQYF.

This chain uses TRBV7-9 with TRBJ2-5, with D uncertain. The germline V gene encodes CDR1 SEHNR and CDR2 FQNEAQ (reference sequence). The CDR3 is 15 residues long. V lost 1 base and J lost 5, with 14 bases in between. CDR3 nucleotide sequence: TGTGCCAGCAGCTTAGTCCCTGGTGTCCCTGAGACCCAGTACTTC. It is translated as CASSLVPGVPETQYF.

This clonotype was detected a few times. This sequence joins TRBV4-3 and TRBJ1-1, with 7 bases fitting TRBD1. Germline trimming cut 2 bases from V and 1 base from J; bases unmatched to any gene: 7. Germline loops: CDR1 LGHNA, CDR2 YSLEER. The CDR3 totals 16 residues. The CDR3 loop is CASSQLLGTENTEAFF. The CDR3 coding sequence is TGCGCCAGCAGCCAACTCCTCGGGACAGAGAACACTGAAGCTTTCTTT.

For this clonotype: A junction boundary mismatches the germline segment, possibly from a read error. The chain carries TRBV18 and TRBJ2-1, with 8 positions matching TRBD1. The germline V gene encodes CDR1 KGHSH and CDR2 LQKENI. CDR3 size: 14 residues. CDR3 DNA: TGTGCCAGCTCACCGGGACAGGATTCGGCCCCCGGTCACTTC. Encoded protein: CASSPGQDSAPGHF.

This clonotype showed up many times. The chain uses TRBV7-2 and TRBJ1-6, with TRBD1 as a possible D gene (5 bases). Trimming took 1 base from V and 6 from J, leaving 10 bases between them. Germline lookup yields CDR1 SGHTA and CDR2 FQGNSA. The CDR3 sequence is 15 residues long. CDR3 sequence (DNA): TGTGCCAGCAGCTTAGTTTCAGGGATTAATTCACCCCTCCACTTT. Protein: CASSLVSGINSPLHF.

The chain couples TRBV19 to TRBJ1-5; 7 positions agree with TRBD1. CDR1 and CDR2 from the germline V gene are LNHDA and SQIVND (reference sequence). With V trimmed by 5 bases and J by 6 bases, 7 bases remained unmatched. CDR3 length: 14 amino acids. This CDR3 is CASSLLGGFQPQHF. CDR3 bases: TGTGCCAGTAGTCTTTTAGGGGGCTTTCAGCCCCAGCATTTT.

V usage is TRBV28 and J usage is TRBJ1-1; 7 positions agree with TRBD1. Germline CDR1 MDHEN, CDR2 SYDVKM. Trimming cost V 6 bases and J 4 bases; bases outside gene matches: 14. The CDR3 consists of 16 residues. CDR3 sequence: CASRPAQGGAITEAFF. In DNA, the CDR3 is TGTGCCAGCAGACCCGCCCAGGGGGGGGCGATCACTGAAGCTTTCTTT.

With regard to this clonotype: The CDR3 does not end in the conserved phenylalanine or tryptophan, so this is likely a read error. The rearrangement links TRBV23-1 to TRBJ1-1, with D perhaps TRBD1 (5 bases). TRBV23-1 is assigned to the ORF class and has an uncertain function. The CDR3 has 20 residues. CDR3 protein: CASSQFWALTATEMNTAAFL. The CDR3 nucleotides read TGCGCCAGCAGTCAATTTTGGGCCTTGACAGCTACAGAGATGAACACTGCAGCTTTCTTG.

This clonotype came up a few times. The rearrangement joins TRBV7-9 to TRBJ1-4; a possible D gene is TRBD1 (5 bases). The V end lost 5 bases, the J end lost 8 bases, and 12 bases lay between the germline ends. This CDR3 is built from 13 residues. Germline V gene lookup returns CDR1 SEHNR and CDR2 FQNEAQ (reference sequence). In nucleotides, the CDR3 is TGTGCCAGCAGCATACTCCCAGGGGAAAAACTGTTTTTT. It encodes CASSILPGEKLFF. The full variable domain, its missing parts supplied by reference TRBV7-9 and TRBJ1-4, is DTGVSQNPRHKITKRGQNVTFRCDPISEHNRLYWYRQTLGQGPEFLTYFQNEAQLEKSRLLSDRFSAERPKGSFSTLEIQRTEQGDSAMYLCASSILPGEKLFFGSGTQLSVL.

This clonotype came up a few times. A junction boundary mismatches the germline segment, possibly from a read error. The chain links TRBV24-1 to TRBJ2-1, with 10 bases lining up with TRBD1. The germline CDR1 and CDR2 sequences are KGHDR and SFDVKD. The CDR3 sequence is 16 residues long. CDR3 protein: CATSEGDRGAYNEQFF. The DNA of the CDR3 is TGTGCCACCAGTGAGGGGGACAGGGGTGCCTACAATGAGCAGTTTTTC.

The rearrangement links TRBV7-6 to TRBJ1-6; D may be TRBD1 (5 bases). Germline CDR1 SGHVS, CDR2 FNYEAQ. V lost 5 bases and J lost 0, with 11 bases in between. The CDR3 covers 16 residues. The CDR3 is CASSPQGSSYNSPLHF. The CDR3 coding sequence is TGTGCCAGCAGCCCTCAGGGAAGCTCCTATAATTCACCCCTCCACTTT.

The chain has TRBV14 and TRBJ1-3; tentatively, D is TRBD1 (5 bases). The V gene's germline CDR1 is SGHDN and CDR2 FVKESK. The CDR3 runs 16 residues. Trimming pared 3 bases from V and 5 bases from J, leaving 17 bases between. The CDR3 sequence is CASSQGNDRLRNTIYF. DNA for the CDR3: TGTGCCAGCAGCCAGGGGAATGACAGACTCAGAAACACCATATATTTT.

In its sample, this clonotype was seen a few times. Here the CDR3 reads CASSQVNRVNYGYTF. In DNA form, the CDR3 reads TGTGCCAGCAGCCAAGTTAACAGGGTCAACTATGGCTACACCTTC. The chain recombines TRBV3-1 with TRBJ1-2; D may be TRBD1 (6 bases). This CDR3 contains 15 residues. Trimming took 1 base from V and 2 from J, leaving 11 bases between them. Germline V gene sequence: CDR1 LGHDT, CDR2 YNNKEL (reference sequence).

The rearrangement links TRBV12-3 or TRBV12-4 to TRBJ2-7; D perhaps matches TRBD2 (7 bases). V lost 8 bases, J lost 5 bases, and 22 bases lay in between. The CDR3 consists of 15 residues. The CDR3 region is CASRVGGGVQDEQYF. The CDR3, as DNA: TGTGCCAGCCGGGTAGGAGGGGGGGTACAGGACGAGCAGTACTTC.

Only a few counts were recorded for this clonotype. A much larger clone is a single base away; this may be a read error. This chain connects TRBV28 to TRBJ2-6; D remains unclear. The ends were cut back, 4 bases at V and 4 bases at J, with 14 bases in the middle. The CDR3 contains 16 residues. Germline CDR1 reads MDHEN; CDR2 reads SYDVKM. The CDR3 region has the DNA TGTGCCAGCAGTTGTTTTCCGAGAGCCGGGGCCAACGTCCTGACTTTC. Translation gives CASSCFPRAGANVLTF.

The chain employs TRBV29-1 and TRBJ2-7; TRBD2 matches 12 bases. The length of the CDR3 is 14 residues. The ends lost 4 bases at V and 2 bases at J; junction bases unmatched: 3. Looked up from germline, CDR1 is SQVTM and CDR2 is ANQGSEA. CDR3 sequence: CSVGLAGGPYEQYF. DNA for the CDR3: TGCAGCGTTGGTCTAGCGGGGGGGCCCTACGAGCAGTACTTC.

A word on this clonotype: Since a much larger clone is just one base distant, this may be a read error. The chain joins TRBV24-1 to TRBJ2-3, with no clear D. Trimming removed 8 bases at V and 1 base at J, with 15 bases between. Germline CDR1 KGHDR, CDR2 SFDVKD. There are 15 residues in the CDR3. CDR3 sequence reads: CATNDTYAGTDTQYF. Written as DNA, the CDR3 is TGTGCCACCAATGACACATACGCGGGCACAGATACGCAGTATTTT.

This clonotype has at least ten counts. The chain employs TRBV11-2 and TRBJ1-4; 8 positions agree with TRBD1. CDR1 is SGHAT, CDR2 FQNNGV, per germline. Germline trimming cut 4 bases from V and 10 bases from J; bases unmatched to any gene: 8. The CDR3 spans 14 residues. The CDR3 region has the DNA TGTGCCAGCAGCTCGACAGGGGTAAGGGGAAAACTGTTTTTT. This gives the protein CASSSTGVRGKLFF. Filled out from reference TRBV11-2 and TRBJ1-4, the complete variable domain reads EAGVAQSPRYKIIEKRQSVAFWCNPISGHATLYWYQQILGQGPKLLIQFQNNGVVDDSQLPKDRFSAERLKGVDSTLKIQPAKLEDSAVYLCASSSTGVRGKLFFGSGTQLSVL.

The V and J genes are TRBV5-8 and TRBJ1-5, with D perhaps matching TRBD1 (5 bases). CDR1 and CDR2 from the germline V gene are SGHTS and YDEGEE. The CDR3 is 15 residues long. The V and J ends lost 4 bases and 0 bases respectively, with 11 bases between them. The CDR3, as DNA: TGTGCCAGCAGCCGCGGGACGGATAGCAATCAGCCCCAGCATTTT. It translates to CASSRGTDSNQPQHF.

For this clonotype: A junction end diverges from the germline sequence, so it may reflect a read error. V and J are TRBV11-2 and TRBJ2-7; D call uncertain. Germline CDR1 reads SGHAT; CDR2 reads FQNNGV. The CDR3 spans 13 residues. The DNA for the CDR3 is TGTGCCAGCATCTTACAGAGAGATTACGAGCAGTACTTC. Its translation: CASILQRDYEQYF.

The chain recombines TRBV7-9 with TRBJ1-2; D call uncertain. The CDR3 has 13 amino acids. With 11 bases removed from V and 0 bases from J, the gap between germline ends came to 13 bases. CDR1 and CDR2 (germline): SEHNR, FQNEAQ (reference sequence). This CDR3 reads CAGHGPTNYGYTF. CDR3 nucleotides: TGTGCCGGTCACGGACCTACTAACTATGGCTACACCTTC. The entire variable domain, with the rest obtained from reference TRBV7-9 and TRBJ1-2, is as follows: DTGVSQNPRHKITKRGQNVTFRCDPISEHNRLYWYRQTLGQGPEFLTYFQNEAQLEKSRLLSDRFSAERPKGSFSTLEIQRTEQGDSAMYLCAGHGPTNYGYTFGSGTRLTVV.

J is TRBJ2-7 and V is TRBV15, with TRBD1 matching over 12 bases. Unmatched junction bases numbered 6, after V lost 4 bases and J lost 5 bases. Germline V gene lookup returns CDR1 LNHNV and CDR2 YYDKDF (reference sequence). The CDR3 extends over 15 amino acids. CDR3 DNA sequence: TGTGCCACCAGCACCTCCGGGACAGGGGGCCACGAGCAGTACTTC. Its translation is CATSTSGTGGHEQYF.

The chain has TRBV10-2 and TRBJ2-7; TRBD1 matches 8 bases. With 0 bases clipped from V and 2 bases from J, the junction kept 6 bases outside the gene matches. Germline V gene lookup returns CDR1 WSHSY and CDR2 SAAADI. The CDR3 contains 16 residues. CDR3 loop: CASSESPGTGTYEQYF. The CDR3 coding sequence is TGCGCCAGCAGTGAGTCTCCCGGGACAGGAACCTACGAGCAGTACTTC.

This chain joins TRBV15 and TRBJ1-1; no reliable D call. The V gene's germline CDR1 is LNHNV and CDR2 YYDKDF (reference sequence). The CDR3 totals 13 residues. Trimming pared 8 bases from V and 1 base from J, leaving 11 bases between. The CDR3 bases are TGTGCCACCGGGTTATCCGGGAACACTGAAGCTTTCTTT. Its protein is CATGLSGNTEAFF.

This clonotype was seen more than once but under ten times. The V call is TRBV18, the J call TRBJ2-5, with D unresolved. Germline-derived CDR1 and CDR2 are KGHSH and LQKENI. Trimming shortened V by 1 base and J by 4 bases, and 7 bases separated the two germline ends. CDR3 size: 13 residues. The CDR3 loop reads CASSPLALETQYF. The CDR3 DNA sequence: TGTGCCAGCTCACCACTGGCATTAGAGACCCAGTACTTC.

This clonotype was counted only a few times. The rearrangement links TRBV28 to TRBJ2-7; D unresolved. The CDR3 runs 12 residues. Trimming pared 1 base from V and 3 bases from J, leaving 4 bases between. Germline values: CDR1 MDHEN, CDR2 SYDVKM. The CDR3 DNA reads TGTGCCAGCAGTTTATTCGACTACGAGCAGTACTTC. This codes for CASSLFDYEQYF.

This clonotype has only a few counts. The chain combines TRBV7-9 with TRBJ1-5, with D uncertain. Trimming left V 4 bases short and J 7 bases short, with 14 bases between. Germline assignment: CDR1 SEHNR and CDR2 FQNEAQ (reference sequence). The CDR3 has 14 amino acids. The chain's CDR3 is CASSSNGLGQPQHF. The CDR3 DNA is TGTGCCAGCAGCTCAAACGGGCTAGGACAGCCCCAGCATTTT.